This TCR beta chain was obtained from a study of blood T cell repertoires in COVID-19 (dated by TCRdb to the early 2020s). With regard to the full study: Samples covering the acute and convalescent phases of COVID-19 were provided by collaborators in the United States, Italy and Spain. The material from the prospective study consisted of cDNA or gDNA derived from T cells, B-cell-depleted T cells, or PBMCs. Subjects who had been exposed to COVID-19, were actively infected with it, or had recovered from it provided the deeply sampled blood TCRbeta repertoires that made up the dataset. A freely available public database, intended as a resource for researchers studying the immune response to SARS-CoV-2, is where the repertoires were released. The samples were drawn from the first 160 participants of the ongoing ImmuneRACE study and from some 1,300 subjects provided by 6 global collaborators. The sample metadata nearly always contained a de-identified subject ID, COVID-19 status, age in years and sex. HLA class I and class II types, where available, came from metadata supplied by the sample provider rather than from assay-based typing. Study-wide conclusions, independent of this receptor: The amount of clinical and demographic metadata varied by source and participant and was provided uncurated.

Collaborating institutions collected whole blood in K2EDTA tubes following their own protocols. For TCRbeta analysis, collaborators shipped samples in one of three forms: frozen whole blood, isolated PBMCs, or DNA extracted from either of those sample types. CDR1 is given as GTSNPN and CDR2 as SVGIG, both from the germline V gene (reference sequence). Inclusive of the bounding cysteine and phenylalanine, the CDR3 is 12 residues long. CDR3 DNA only is kept here, 36 bases in frame from base 1. The immunoSEQ Assay, a bias-controlled multiplex PCR, was used to amplify TCRbeta CDR3 regions from genomic DNA. Per the authors' processing: The number of nucleated cells in each sample was estimated by amplification of reference gene primers within the assay. To quantify the absolute abundance of each unique TCRbeta CDR3 rearrangement, sequence reads were collapsed and filtered. Productive Simpson clonality was computed per sample as the square root of Simpson's diversity index over productive rearrangements. What TCRdb holds here is the immuneACCESS table cut down to in-frame rearrangements. Part of the clones is not present; checked against another copy, under half of the missing clones reflect an unresolved V gene, and the others are unexplained. D and trimming come from the DNA, and the V and J calls and clone size come from that table. The table for this sample lists 100,000 to 150,000 clones; 55% to 75% of them were counted only once. The ten most abundant clones make up 1.9% of the sample.

In regard to this clone: What this receptor recognizes is not known. The record has no base qualities; no much larger clone is one base away.

This TCR came from a woman in her 70s with acute or convalescent COVID-19. The material sequenced was peripheral blood. Recombination linked TRBV30 to TRBJ2-1; TRBD2 fits 9 bases in the junction. The nucleotide sequence reads TGTGCATCCGGGACTAGCAGGGATGAGCAGTTCTTC. It specifies CASGTSRDEQFF.